One T cell receptor gamma chain is described in this entry. These data belong to a study of intestinal T cells in coeliac disease. Study-level information: Controls in the TRG cohort averaged 54.8 years, coeliac patients more than 15.

For each case, the template was genomic DNA from ten roughly 4.6-µm formalin-fixed paraffin-embedded scrolls. Using approximately 200 ng of biopsy DNA, TRG was amplified with LymphoTrack primers. TCRdb re-analyzed the multiplex PCR reads via CATT. The sample carries 300 to 350 gamma-chain clones, 56% recorded once. V dropped 0 bases and J dropped 12; count of bases not matched to a gene: 10. CDR1 is EGSNGY, CDR2 YDSYNSKV, per germline. The CDR3 has 14 amino acids. The sequence was obtained from a human donor who served as a control with a normal duodenal biopsy, not a healthy volunteer. V is TRGV2 and J is TRGJP1. Sequenced material: a duodenal biopsy. The CDR3 DNA is TGTGCCACCTGGGACGGGCCTTCGGTTCGGTTCAAGATATTT. Protein product: CATWDGPSVRFKIF.